This is a list of T cell receptor beta chains from one sample in a study of blood T cell repertoires in COVID-19. Sequencing was performed with immunoSEQ multiplex PCR; in TCRdb, only in-frame clones are kept and a portion is missing. This table has hundreds of thousands of clones, roughly 90% appearing once. The sample consisted of peripheral blood. These TCRs come from a woman between 50 and 59 years old with active or convalescent COVID-19. Each CDR3 is given with its conserved first and last residue.

J gene: TRBJ1-4
V gene: TRBV28
CDR3 protein: CASSSGTSGGWAKLFF

J gene: TRBJ2-5
V gene: TRBV27
CDR3 protein: CASSLPLGLAHTQYF

J gene: TRBJ1-2
V gene: TRBV19
CDR3 protein: CASNSGPRTTNYGYTF

J gene: TRBJ2-1
V gene: TRBV6-2/TRBV6-3
CDR3 protein: CASSRPGLAGYNEQFF

J gene: TRBJ1-5
V gene: TRBV28
CDR3 protein: CASTTAGVGDGQPQHF

J gene: TRBJ1-2
V gene: TRBV12-5
CDR3 protein: CASGLGVVAGAGYTF

J gene: TRBJ1-2
V gene: TRBV19
CDR3 protein: CASSNRGLRGYTF

J gene: TRBJ2-1
V gene: TRBV5-1
CDR3 protein: CASSLWGYRSYNEQFF

J gene: TRBJ2-2
V gene: TRBV25-1
CDR3 protein: CASSESGFANTGELFF

J gene: TRBJ2-7
V gene: TRBV2
CDR3 protein: CASSELGATTSYEQYF

J gene: TRBJ2-5
V gene: TRBV10-3
CDR3 protein: CAISESTDRETQYF

J gene: TRBJ2-3
V gene: TRBV7-2
CDR3 protein: CASSLAAGGSDTQYF

J gene: TRBJ2-7
V gene: TRBV19
CDR3 protein: CASSIGLAGSYEQYF

J gene: TRBJ2-2
V gene: TRBV13
CDR3 protein: CASSPTLSDTGELFF

J gene: TRBJ2-7
V gene: TRBV6-2/TRBV6-3
CDR3 protein: CASSPGGSGVYEQYF

J gene: TRBJ1-4
V gene: TRBV4-2
CDR3 protein: CASSQDRGQGNEKLFF

J gene: TRBJ2-1
V gene: TRBV7-8
CDR3 protein: CASTPYVGGNEQFF

J gene: TRBJ1-1
V gene: TRBV6-6
CDR3 protein: CASRDPGYSEAFF

J gene: TRBJ2-6
V gene: TRBV9
CDR3 protein: CASSAPPTAPRVLTF

J gene: TRBJ2-7
V gene: TRBV7-2
CDR3 protein: CASSLEGLGTYEQYF

J gene: TRBJ2-2
V gene: TRBV6-6
CDR3 protein: CASSPGGGLNTGELFF

J gene: TRBJ2-1
V gene: TRBV30
CDR3 protein: CAWSGAGGPYEQFF

J gene: TRBJ1-1
V gene: TRBV13
CDR3 protein: CASSLVPGGGTEAFF

J gene: TRBJ1-1
V gene: TRBV24-1
CDR3 protein: CATSGTGDTEAFF

J gene: TRBJ2-1
V gene: TRBV6-5
CDR3 protein: CASSYDPSGGFDEQFF

J gene: TRBJ1-5
V gene: TRBV15
CDR3 protein: CATSRDRVSNQPQHF

J gene: TRBJ1-4
V gene: TRBV5-4
CDR3 protein: CASSYNWDRDSEKLFF

J gene: TRBJ1-5
V gene: TRBV28
CDR3 protein: CASRHRLNSNQPQHF

J gene: TRBJ1-2
V gene: TRBV6-1
CDR3 protein: CASSVHWGQGNYGYTF

J gene: TRBJ1-6
V gene: TRBV4-3
CDR3 protein: CASSQDTRSYSSYNSPLHF

J gene: TRBJ1-1
V gene: TRBV28
CDR3 protein: CASSRAGIRDTEAFF

J gene: TRBJ2-1
V gene: TRBV15
CDR3 protein: CATSAGKRATEQFF

J gene: TRBJ2-2
V gene: TRBV29-1
CDR3 protein: CSVVRGRGELFF

J gene: TRBJ1-2
V gene: TRBV5-1
CDR3 protein: CASSLDRGNGYGYTF

J gene: TRBJ1-6
V gene: TRBV18
CDR3 protein: CASSPPNRGQNSPLHF

J gene: TRBJ2-1
V gene: TRBV18
CDR3 protein: CASSGGLAGGLYNEQFF

J gene: TRBJ2-6
V gene: TRBV24-1
CDR3 protein: CATSDSNSGANVLTF

J gene: TRBJ2-3
V gene: TRBV7-2
CDR3 protein: CASSPRGAEDTQYF

J gene: TRBJ1-3
V gene: TRBV7-2
CDR3 protein: CASSLVPQAPYF

J gene: TRBJ2-3
V gene: TRBV28
CDR3 protein: CASSLSASGSGDTQYF

J gene: TRBJ1-1
V gene: TRBV7-8
CDR3 protein: CASSLAPGVGTEAFF

J gene: TRBJ2-2
V gene: TRBV4-2
CDR3 protein: CASSRPGGSSITGELFF

J gene: TRBJ1-3
V gene: TRBV6-2/TRBV6-3
CDR3 protein: CASSDRALSGNTIYF

J gene: TRBJ2-1
V gene: TRBV11-2
CDR3 protein: CASSVGTGLYNEQFF

J gene: TRBJ2-5
V gene: TRBV5-8
CDR3 protein: CASSWTGGSETQYF

J gene: TRBJ1-2
V gene: TRBV12-5
CDR3 protein: CASGSPKGQGTYGYTF

J gene: TRBJ1-1
V gene: TRBV4-1
CDR3 protein: CASSQVLYTGGAFF

J gene: TRBJ2-3
V gene: TRBV7-9
CDR3 protein: CASSLGSLAGHTDTQYF

J gene: TRBJ2-7
V gene: TRBV6-2/TRBV6-3
CDR3 protein: CASSGGNRDRVRVAYEQYF

J gene: TRBJ1-5
V gene: TRBV6-5
CDR3 protein: CATERRVGGQPQHF

J gene: TRBJ2-7
V gene: TRBV15
CDR3 protein: CATSRRLTGYDEQYF

J gene: TRBJ2-7
V gene: TRBV9
CDR3 protein: CASSPRDFTYKQYF

J gene: TRBJ1-5
V gene: TRBV7-2
CDR3 protein: CASSLATGRLTQPQHF

J gene: TRBJ2-5
V gene: TRBV4-3
CDR3 protein: CASSRRLAGGPLQETQYF

J gene: TRBJ2-7
V gene: TRBV7-9
CDR3 protein: CASSPWTSGSGDEQYF

J gene: TRBJ2-1
V gene: TRBV2
CDR3 protein: CASSEAQGANYNEQFF

J gene: TRBJ2-7
V gene: TRBV14
CDR3 protein: CASSRGTSASYEQYF